These T cell receptor beta chains were read from a single sample in a study of radiation and T cells in renal cell carcinoma. TCRdb keeps only in-frame clones here, not all; method: immunoSEQ multiplex PCR. The sample has around 140,000 clones, about 88% seen once. The sequencing here drew on blood, taken from a patient whose treatment included radiotherapy and nephrectomy. Source of these receptors: a woman in her seventies with renal cell carcinoma. Each CDR3 is given with its conserved first and last residue. D genes are given only for firm matches. Not every row has a clone size; where given, it reads once, few, many or a size class.

clone_size: -; v_call: TRBV5-1; d_call: TRBD1; cdr3_length: 15; j_call: TRBJ1-1; cdr3_aa: CASSLKTGGSTEAFF; cdr3_nt: TGCGCCAGCAGCTTAAAGACAGGGGGAAGCACTGAAGCTTTCTTT
clone_size: -; v_call: TRBV19; d_call: TRBD1; cdr3_length: 15; j_call: TRBJ2-4; cdr3_aa: CASRRQGFDENIQYF; cdr3_nt: TGTGCCAGTAGGAGACAGGGCTTCGATGAAAACATTCAGTACTTC
clone_size: -; v_call: TRBV30; d_call: -; cdr3_length: 17; j_call: TRBJ2-7; cdr3_aa: CAWSELQLGTYTYEQYF; cdr3_nt: TGTGCCTGGAGTGAACTACAGTTAGGGACCTACACCTACGAGCAGTACTTC
clone_size: -; v_call: TRBV13; d_call: -; cdr3_length: 15; j_call: TRBJ2-3; cdr3_aa: CASSFYRTSTDTQYF; cdr3_nt: TGTGCCAGCAGCTTTTACAGGACGAGCACAGATACGCAGTATTTT
clone_size: -; v_call: TRBV30; d_call: -; cdr3_length: 13; j_call: TRBJ2-1; cdr3_aa: CAWRGTSYNEQFF; cdr3_nt: TGTGCCTGGAGGGGGACCTCCTACAATGAGCAGTTCTTC
clone_size: -; v_call: TRBV7-9; d_call: -; cdr3_length: 15; j_call: TRBJ2-5; cdr3_aa: CASSFGDLGQETQYF; cdr3_nt: TGTGCCAGCAGCTTCGGGGATCTCGGCCAAGAGACCCAGTACTTC
clone_size: few; v_call: TRBV9; d_call: -; cdr3_length: 13; j_call: TRBJ1-1; cdr3_aa: CASSEGPNTEAFF; cdr3_nt: TGTGCCAGCAGCGAGGGGCCGAACACTGAAGCTTTCTTT
clone_size: -; v_call: TRBV7-6; d_call: -; cdr3_length: 15; j_call: TRBJ1-5; cdr3_aa: CASSLIGGSNQPQHF; cdr3_nt: TGTGCCAGCAGCTTAATCGGGGGTAGCAATCAGCCCCAGCATTTT
clone_size: -; v_call: TRBV10-3; d_call: -; cdr3_length: 15; j_call: TRBJ2-2; cdr3_aa: CAISERQLNTGELFF; cdr3_nt: TGTGCCATCAGTGAGAGGCAGTTGAACACCGGGGAGCTGTTTTTT
clone_size: -; v_call: TRBV27; d_call: -; cdr3_length: 13; j_call: TRBJ2-7; cdr3_aa: CASSFQTSYEQYF; cdr3_nt: TGTGCCAGCAGTTTTCAGACCTCCTACGAGCAGTACTTC
clone_size: -; v_call: TRBV7-8; d_call: -; cdr3_length: 11; j_call: TRBJ2-7; cdr3_aa: CASSPRYEQYF; cdr3_nt: TGTGCCAGCAGCCCCCGGTACGAGCAGTACTTC
clone_size: once; v_call: TRBV5-6; d_call: -; cdr3_length: 14; j_call: TRBJ2-3; cdr3_aa: CASSSATTGDTQYF; cdr3_nt: TGTGCCAGCAGCTCAGCTACGACGGGGGATACGCAGTATTTT
clone_size: -; v_call: TRBV19; d_call: -; cdr3_length: 14; j_call: TRBJ2-5; cdr3_aa: CASSPQGDEETQYF; cdr3_nt: TGTGCCAGTAGTCCCCAGGGAGACGAAGAGACCCAGTACTTC
clone_size: -; v_call: TRBV9; d_call: TRBD1; cdr3_length: 16; j_call: TRBJ2-2; cdr3_aa: CASSVGTGGNTGELFF; cdr3_nt: TGTGCCAGCAGCGTAGGGACAGGGGGCAACACCGGGGAGCTGTTTTTT
clone_size: -; v_call: TRBV7-9; d_call: -; cdr3_length: 13; j_call: TRBJ1-6; cdr3_aa: CASSPQSYSPLHF; cdr3_nt: TGTGCCAGCAGTCCACAGAGTTATTCACCCCTCCACTTT
clone_size: -; v_call: TRBV7-9; d_call: -; cdr3_length: 15; j_call: TRBJ1-3; cdr3_aa: CASSLNHRVGNTIYF; cdr3_nt: TGTGCCAGCAGCTTAAACCACAGGGTCGGAAACACCATATATTTT
clone_size: -; v_call: TRBV10-3; d_call: -; cdr3_length: 15; j_call: TRBJ1-6; cdr3_aa: CAISDEPGWNSPLHF; cdr3_nt: TGTGCCATCAGTGACGAACCAGGGTGGAATTCACCCCTCCACTTT
clone_size: -; v_call: TRBV7-2; d_call: -; cdr3_length: 13; j_call: TRBJ2-1; cdr3_aa: CASSTGPDDEQFF; cdr3_nt: TGTGCCAGCAGCACCGGACCGGACGATGAGCAGTTCTTC
clone_size: -; v_call: TRBV19; d_call: TRBD1; cdr3_length: 16; j_call: TRBJ2-6; cdr3_aa: CASSLGQGSGANVLTF; cdr3_nt: TGTGCCAGTAGTTTGGGACAGGGGTCTGGGGCCAACGTCCTGACTTTC
clone_size: -; v_call: TRBV25-1; d_call: TRBD1; cdr3_length: 15; j_call: TRBJ2-2; cdr3_aa: CASSARDRNTGELFF; cdr3_nt: TGTGCCAGCAGTGCCCGGGACAGAAACACCGGGGAGCTGTTTTTT
clone_size: -; v_call: TRBV19; d_call: TRBD1; cdr3_length: 13; j_call: TRBJ1-3; cdr3_aa: CASPGQGVDTIYF; cdr3_nt: TGTGCCAGTCCGGGACAGGGGGTAGACACCATATATTTT
clone_size: -; v_call: TRBV30; d_call: -; cdr3_length: 14; j_call: TRBJ1-5; cdr3_aa: CAWSVVGPNQPQHF; cdr3_nt: TGTGCCTGGAGTGTAGTAGGGCCCAATCAGCCCCAGCATTTT